Described below is a single T cell receptor beta chain sequence and its context. The data originate from a study of cytomegalovirus exposure and HLA in healthy donors. The CDR3 is 14 residues long. CDR1 and CDR2 (germline): MNHEY, SVGAGI. Trimming cost V 5 bases and J 6 bases, with 14 bases left between them. Measured with immunoSEQ multiplex PCR; TCRdb has only the in-frame clones, and not every one. The repertoire holds tens of thousands of clones, approximately 90% seen once, with approximately 4.2% in the top ten. The chain is built from TRBV6-5 and TRBJ1-5, with a weak D call TRBD1 (5 bases). The clonotype was recovered from a young woman in good health and CMV-seropositive. Input material: PBMCs. The CDR3 DNA reads as TGTGCCAGCAGTCCCGACAGCAGTGCTCAGCCCCAGCATTTT. Encoded protein: CASSPDSSAQPQHF.